The 15 T cell receptor beta chains below come from one sample, sequenced in a study of T-cell memory formation after mild COVID-19. TCRdb re-analysed the 5' RACE reads in MiXCR, keeping a single row per CDR3 protein. The table has about 350,000 distinct CDR3 sequences, roughly an eighth seen once; the top ten hold approximately 21%. Sequencing was performed on PBMCs or a T cell subset sorted from them (not recorded which). The source is a man between 18 and 35 years old who had mild COVID-19 (a few samples of this study predate the infection). Cell type and time point are not known.

A few counts support this clonotype. V and J are TRBV7-2 and TRBJ1-6; D unresolved. The germline gives CDR1 SGHTA, CDR2 FQGNSA. V was clipped by 5 bases and J by 0 bases, with 11 bases between them. The CDR3 runs 16 residues. CDR3 region: CASSGLYGSYNSPLHF. CDR3 coding DNA: TGTGCCAGCAGCGGTCTCTACGGCTCCTATAATTCACCCCTCCACTTT.

This clonotype appeared a few times. The gene calls are TRBV18 and TRBJ2-3; tentative D call: TRBD2 (5 bases). Germline V CDR1 and CDR2: KGHSH, LQKENI. The V and J ends lost 3 bases and 1 base respectively, with 8 bases between them. There are 14 residues in the CDR3. The CDR3 nucleotides are TGTGCCAGCTCACCTGGACTCCGCACAGATACGCAGTATTTT. Protein product: CASSPGLRTDTQYF.

The gene calls are TRBV6-2 or TRBV6-3 and TRBJ2-2; TRBD1 matches at 7 bases. The germline V gene encodes CDR1 MNHEY and CDR2 SVGEGT. The junction had 6 bases not matched to a gene; V was cut back by 6 bases and J by 5 bases. This CDR3 contains 14 residues. The CDR3 loop reads CASSTYRGTGELFF. CDR3 sequence (DNA): TGTGCCAGCAGCACCTACAGGGGAACCGGGGAGCTGTTTTTT.

This clonotype was seen only a few times. This chain connects TRBV28 to TRBJ1-2; D perhaps matches TRBD1 (6 bases). V dropped 2 bases and J dropped 8 bases, with 12 bases sitting between them. The CDR3 consists of 13 residues. The germline CDR1 and CDR2 sequences are MDHEN and SYDVKM. The CDR3 loop reads CASSLTGAGGYTF. The CDR3 DNA is TGTGCCAGCAGTTTAACGGGGGCGGGCGGCTACACCTTC.

This chain joins TRBV12-3 or TRBV12-4 and TRBJ1-5; D perhaps matches TRBD1 (6 bases). This CDR3 comprises 15 residues. The V end was cut by 2 bases, the J end by 6 bases, with 14 bases between. The CDR3 loop reads CASSLLAGASQPQHF. The CDR3 DNA reads TGTGCCAGCAGTTTATTGGCGGGGGCGAGTCAGCCCCAGCATTTT.

This clonotype was recorded at least ten times. The V gene is TRBV27, the J gene TRBJ2-3; 10 nucleotides align to TRBD2. The CDR3 loop spans 16 amino acids. V shed 2 bases and J 6 bases; nucleotides not matched to a gene: 8. In germline, CDR1 is MNHEY, CDR2 SMNVEV (reference sequence). CDR3 in amino acids: CASSLDPAGGPDTQYF. The CDR3 nucleotides are TGTGCCAGCAGTTTAGACCCAGCGGGGGGGCCCGATACGCAGTATTTT.

This clonotype has a handful of counts. This chain connects TRBV5-1 to TRBJ2-1, with 15 bases matching TRBD2. Germline trimming cut 4 bases from V and 1 base from J; bases unmatched to any gene: 6. The germline V gene encodes CDR1 SGHRS and CDR2 YFSETQ. CDR3 length equals 18 residues. DNA of the CDR3: TGCGCCAGCAGCGGCGGGACTAGCGGGGGGTATTCCTACAATGAGCAGTTCTTC. Translation gives CASSGGTSGGYSYNEQFF. Full variable domain (rest looked up from reference TRBV5-1 and TRBJ2-1): KAGVTQTPRYLIKTRGQQVTLSCSPISGHRSVSWYQQTPGQGLQFLFEYFSETQRNKGNFPGRFSGRQFSNSRSEMNVSTLELGDSALYLCASSGGTSGGYSYNEQFFGPGTRLTVL.

This chain uses TRBV5-6 with TRBJ2-1; TRBD2 matches 11 bases. With V trimmed by 3 bases and J by 4 bases, 6 bases remained unmatched. The V gene's germline CDR1 is SGHDT and CDR2 YYEEEE. This CDR3 spans 16 amino acids. The CDR3, as DNA: TGTGCCAGCAGCTGGCTGACTAGCGGGGCGTACAATGAGCAGTTCTTC. Its translation is CASSWLTSGAYNEQFF.

This clonotype was recorded many times. V usage is TRBV5-6 and J usage is TRBJ1-1, with unresolved D. Deletions cut 4 bases from V and 2 bases from J, with 15 bases between. Per the germline V gene, CDR1 is SGHDT and CDR2 is YYEEEE. The CDR3 length is 15 residues. The CDR3 sequence: CASSLWSGFNTEAFF. In DNA form, the CDR3 reads TGTGCCAGCAGCCTATGGAGCGGATTTAACACTGAAGCTTTCTTT.

The CDR3 sequence is CASRDRSHSPLHF. The CDR3 region has the DNA TGTGCCAGCAGGGACAGGAGTCATTCACCCCTCCACTTT. The rearrangement uses TRBV28 and TRBJ1-6; 7 bases are shared with TRBD1. With V trimmed by 6 bases and J by 8 bases, 4 bases remained unmatched. The germline CDR1 and CDR2 sequences are MDHEN and SYDVKM. The CDR3 loop spans 13 amino acids.

The chain uses TRBV7-9 and TRBJ2-7, with 7 positions matching TRBD1. V dropped 11 bases and J dropped 3; count of bases not matched to a gene: 10. CDR1 and CDR2 (germline): SEHNR, FQNEAQ (reference sequence). The CDR3 contains 13 residues. The CDR3 sequence: CAGETGLSYEQYF. In DNA form, the CDR3 reads TGTGCCGGGGAGACAGGGCTGAGCTACGAGCAGTACTTC.

The chain links TRBV6-2 or TRBV6-3 to TRBJ2-7; 11 bases fit TRBD1. Germline V CDR1 and CDR2: MNHEY, SVGEGT. J was trimmed by 5 bases and V by 4 bases; bases with no gene match: 4. The CDR3 has 14 amino acids. For the CDR3, the DNA is TGTGCCAGCAGTTCCTGGACAGGGGGCAACGAGCAGTACGTC. This sequence encodes CASSSWTGGNEQYV.

This clonotype has more than one count but fewer than ten. V is TRBV5-1 and J is TRBJ2-5, with D perhaps matching TRBD1 (6 bases). V dropped 1 base and J dropped 5 bases, with 12 bases sitting between them. The CDR3 consists of 14 residues. Germline V gene sequence: CDR1 SGHRS, CDR2 YFSETQ. The CDR3 protein is CASSLLAGDETQYF. CDR3 in DNA: TGCGCCAGCAGCTTGCTGGCAGGGGACGAGACCCAGTACTTC.

This sequence joins TRBV12-3 or TRBV12-4 and TRBJ2-3; D not certain. V lost 2 bases and J lost 2, with 5 bases in between. The CDR3 is 13 residues long. CDR3 loop: CASSLRDTDTQYF. CDR3 DNA sequence: TGTGCCAGCAGTTTAAGAGACACAGATACGCAGTATTTT.

In its sample, this clonotype was seen a few times. For the CDR3, the DNA is TGTGCCACCAGTGACCCACGGACAGGGGGCAATCAGCCCCAGCATTTT. Translation gives CATSDPRTGGNQPQHF. J is TRBJ1-5 and V is TRBV24-1, with 9 bases that match TRBD1. The CDR3 runs to 16 residues. Germline V lookup: CDR1 KGHDR, CDR2 SFDVKD. V was pared by 4 bases and J by 2 bases, with 5 bases of the junction left unmatched.